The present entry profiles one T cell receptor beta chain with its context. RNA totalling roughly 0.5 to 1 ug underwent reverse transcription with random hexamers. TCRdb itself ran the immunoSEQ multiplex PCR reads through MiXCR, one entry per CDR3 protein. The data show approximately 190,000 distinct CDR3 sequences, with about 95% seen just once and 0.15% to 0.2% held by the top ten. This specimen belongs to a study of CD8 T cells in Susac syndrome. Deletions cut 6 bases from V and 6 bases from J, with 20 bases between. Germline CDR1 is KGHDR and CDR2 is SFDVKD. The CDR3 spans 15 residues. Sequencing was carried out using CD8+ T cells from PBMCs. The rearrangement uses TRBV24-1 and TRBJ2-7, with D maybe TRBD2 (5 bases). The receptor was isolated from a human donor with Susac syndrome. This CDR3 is CATSSGDWGAFEQYF. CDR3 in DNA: TGTGCCACCAGTTCTGGGGATTGGGGAGCATTCGAGCAGTACTTC.